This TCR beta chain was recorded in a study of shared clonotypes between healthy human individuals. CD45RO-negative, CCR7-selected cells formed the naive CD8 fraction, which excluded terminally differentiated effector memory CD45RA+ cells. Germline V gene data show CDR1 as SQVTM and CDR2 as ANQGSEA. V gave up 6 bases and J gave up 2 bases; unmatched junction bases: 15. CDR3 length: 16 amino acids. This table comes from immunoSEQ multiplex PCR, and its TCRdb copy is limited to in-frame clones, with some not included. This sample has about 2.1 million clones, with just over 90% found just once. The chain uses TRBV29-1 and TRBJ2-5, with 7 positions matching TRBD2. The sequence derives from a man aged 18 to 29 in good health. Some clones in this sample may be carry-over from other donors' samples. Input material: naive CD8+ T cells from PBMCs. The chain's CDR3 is CSVDGPARAGQETQYF. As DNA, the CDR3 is TGCAGCGTCGACGGGCCGGCACGAGCGGGGCAAGAGACCCAGTACTTC.